The rows below give T cell receptor beta chains drawn from one sample of a study of OX40 agonist ivuxolimab in advanced cancers. Method: immunoSEQ multiplex PCR; TCRdb's copy keeps in-frame clones and lacks some. The sample has about 83,000 clones, about 90% seen once. The specimen was CD4+ or CD8+ T cells sorted from blood, collected in a trial of the OX40 agonist ivuxolimab. The source is an adult with an advanced solid tumor such as melanoma, head and neck, liver or kidney cancer. Both conserved end residues are part of each CDR3. Each record gives: CDR3 protein, CDR3 DNA, J gene, clone size, CDR3 length, V gene, D gene. D genes are given only for firm matches. The size of a clone is reported for some rows only, either as once, few or many, or as a class for expanded clones.

CDR3 protein: CASSVVAGPSGANVLTF
CDR3 DNA: TGTGCCAGCAGCGTAGTAGCAGGCCCCTCTGGGGCCAACGTCCTGACTTTC
J gene: TRBJ2-6
clone size: -
CDR3 length: 17
V gene: TRBV9
D gene: -

CDR3 protein: CASSLDRGRFSNQPQHF
CDR3 DNA: TGTGCCAGCAGCTTAGACAGGGGCCGCTTTAGCAATCAGCCCCAGCATTTT
J gene: TRBJ1-5
clone size: -
CDR3 length: 17
V gene: TRBV7-9
D gene: TRBD1

CDR3 protein: CASSLSNEKLFF
CDR3 DNA: TGTGCCAGCAGCTTATCTAATGAAAAACTGTTTTTT
J gene: TRBJ1-4
clone size: -
CDR3 length: 12
V gene: TRBV5-5
D gene: -

CDR3 protein: CASSYDRWGGQPQHF
CDR3 DNA: TGTGCCAGCAGTTACGATCGGTGGGGTGGCCAGCCCCAGCATTTT
J gene: TRBJ1-5
clone size: -
CDR3 length: 15
V gene: TRBV6-5
D gene: -

CDR3 protein: CASSATGGGYTF
CDR3 DNA: TGTGCCAGCAGCGCGACAGGGGGAGGCTACACCTTC
J gene: TRBJ1-2
clone size: -
CDR3 length: 12
V gene: TRBV9
D gene: TRBD1

CDR3 protein: CASSIGTGGGEQYF
CDR3 DNA: TGTGCCAGCAGCATCGGGACAGGGGGTGGAGAGCAGTACTTC
J gene: TRBJ2-7
clone size: -
CDR3 length: 14
V gene: TRBV11-1
D gene: TRBD1

CDR3 protein: CASSQPQYGELFF
CDR3 DNA: TGCGCCAGCAGCCAACCCCAATACGGGGAGCTGTTTTTT
J gene: TRBJ2-2
clone size: once
CDR3 length: 13
V gene: TRBV4-3
D gene: -

CDR3 protein: CASSLMPGYGYTF
CDR3 DNA: TGTGCCAGCAGCTTAATGCCGGGCTATGGCTACACCTTC
J gene: TRBJ1-2
clone size: -
CDR3 length: 13
V gene: TRBV7-3
D gene: -

CDR3 protein: CAWSGAEEQYF
CDR3 DNA: TGTGCCTGGTCGGGCGCAGAAGAGCAGTACTTC
J gene: TRBJ2-7
clone size: -
CDR3 length: 11
V gene: TRBV30
D gene: -

CDR3 protein: CASSYLGTGEAYGYTF
CDR3 DNA: TGTGCCAGCAGTTACTTGGGGACAGGGGAGGCGTATGGCTACACCTTC
J gene: TRBJ1-2
clone size: -
CDR3 length: 16
V gene: TRBV6-5
D gene: TRBD1

CDR3 protein: CASSLHYEGSETQYF
CDR3 DNA: TGTGCCAGCAGTTTACACTACGAGGGCTCCGAGACCCAGTACTTC
J gene: TRBJ2-5
clone size: once
CDR3 length: 15
V gene: TRBV28
D gene: -

CDR3 protein: CASSSTGGEETQYF
CDR3 DNA: TGTGCCAGCAGCTCGACAGGGGGGGAAGAGACCCAGTACTTC
J gene: TRBJ2-5
clone size: -
CDR3 length: 14
V gene: TRBV11-3
D gene: TRBD1

CDR3 protein: CASSQEFSMRLGRSLSYNEQFF
CDR3 DNA: TGCGCCAGCAGCCAAGAGTTCAGTATGAGACTAGGCCGGAGCTTGTCCTACAATGAGCAGTTCTTC
J gene: TRBJ2-1
clone size: -
CDR3 length: 22
V gene: TRBV4-1
D gene: -

CDR3 protein: CASSQRQGYDEQFF
CDR3 DNA: TGCGCCAGCAGCCAGAGACAGGGGTACGATGAGCAGTTCTTC
J gene: TRBJ2-1
clone size: -
CDR3 length: 14
V gene: TRBV4-1
D gene: TRBD1

CDR3 protein: CASSEYGGVNTEAFF
CDR3 DNA: TGTGCCAGCAGTGAGTATGGGGGGGTGAACACTGAAGCTTTCTTT
J gene: TRBJ1-1
clone size: -
CDR3 length: 15
V gene: TRBV2
D gene: -

CDR3 protein: CASSADNEQFF
CDR3 DNA: TGTGCCAGCAGCGCTGACAATGAGCAGTTCTTC
J gene: TRBJ2-1
clone size: -
CDR3 length: 11
V gene: TRBV13
D gene: -

CDR3 protein: CASSLMQGDIQYF
CDR3 DNA: TGTGCCAGCAGCCTGATGCAGGGAGACATTCAGTACTTC
J gene: TRBJ2-4
clone size: few
CDR3 length: 13
V gene: TRBV7-3
D gene: -

CDR3 protein: CASSLQGAPQPQHF
CDR3 DNA: TGTGCCAGCAGTTTACAGGGGGCTCCTCAGCCCCAGCATTTT
J gene: TRBJ1-5
clone size: -
CDR3 length: 14
V gene: TRBV6-5
D gene: TRBD1

CDR3 protein: CASSAMSTYEQYF
CDR3 DNA: TGTGCCAGCAGTGCTATGAGTACCTACGAGCAGTACTTC
J gene: TRBJ2-7
clone size: -
CDR3 length: 13
V gene: TRBV6-1
D gene: -

CDR3 protein: CAWSVVGYTDTQYF
CDR3 DNA: TGTGCCTGGAGTGTAGTGGGATATACAGATACGCAGTATTTT
J gene: TRBJ2-3
clone size: -
CDR3 length: 14
V gene: TRBV30
D gene: -

CDR3 protein: CAWSVGQVEQFF
CDR3 DNA: TGTGCCTGGAGCGTCGGACAGGTGGAGCAGTTCTTC
J gene: TRBJ2-1
clone size: -
CDR3 length: 12
V gene: TRBV30
D gene: TRBD1

CDR3 protein: CASSASGAYNEQFF
CDR3 DNA: TGTGCCAGCAGCGCTTCAGGGGCCTACAATGAGCAGTTCTTC
J gene: TRBJ2-1
clone size: -
CDR3 length: 14
V gene: TRBV9
D gene: -

CDR3 protein: CASSLGLEQFF
CDR3 DNA: TGCGCCAGCAGCTTGGGCTTAGAGCAGTTCTTC
J gene: TRBJ2-1
clone size: -
CDR3 length: 11
V gene: TRBV5-1
D gene: -

CDR3 protein: CASSPSWNEQFF
CDR3 DNA: TGTGCCAGCAGCCCTTCTTGGAATGAGCAGTTCTTC
J gene: TRBJ2-1
clone size: -
CDR3 length: 12
V gene: TRBV7-2
D gene: -

CDR3 protein: CASSLDRGNTGELFF
CDR3 DNA: TGTGCCAGCAGCTTGGACAGGGGAAACACCGGGGAGCTGTTTTTT
J gene: TRBJ2-2
clone size: -
CDR3 length: 15
V gene: TRBV11-3
D gene: TRBD1

CDR3 protein: CASSLDGSWSDTQYF
CDR3 DNA: TGTGCCAGCAGCTTAGACGGGAGTTGGTCAGATACGCAGTATTTT
J gene: TRBJ2-3
clone size: once
CDR3 length: 15
V gene: TRBV11-2
D gene: -

CDR3 protein: CSVGDRGGTGELFF
CDR3 DNA: TGCAGCGTTGGCGACAGGGGTGGGACCGGGGAGCTGTTTTTT
J gene: TRBJ2-2
clone size: -
CDR3 length: 14
V gene: TRBV29-1
D gene: TRBD1

CDR3 protein: CAISAGSNQPQHF
CDR3 DNA: TGTGCCATCAGTGCGGGGAGCAATCAGCCCCAGCATTTT
J gene: TRBJ1-5
clone size: few
CDR3 length: 13
V gene: TRBV10-3
D gene: -

CDR3 protein: CASSQDGSSYNEQFF
CDR3 DNA: TGTGCCAGCAGTCAGGACGGTAGCTCCTACAATGAGCAGTTCTTC
J gene: TRBJ2-1
clone size: -
CDR3 length: 15
V gene: TRBV27
D gene: -

CDR3 protein: CASSPRLWRVDQPQHF
CDR3 DNA: TGTGCCAGCAGCCCGAGATTGTGGAGGGTGGATCAGCCCCAGCATTTT
J gene: TRBJ1-5
clone size: once
CDR3 length: 16
V gene: TRBV21-1
D gene: -

CDR3 protein: CASSWGTGLVGNTIYF
CDR3 DNA: TGTGCCAGCAGCTGGGGGACAGGTTTGGTGGGAAACACCATATATTTT
J gene: TRBJ1-3
clone size: -
CDR3 length: 16
V gene: TRBV5-6
D gene: TRBD1

CDR3 protein: CASSVVSGYGYTF
CDR3 DNA: TGTGCCAGCAGCGTAGTGTCTGGCTATGGCTACACCTTC
J gene: TRBJ1-2
clone size: -
CDR3 length: 13
V gene: TRBV9
D gene: -

CDR3 protein: CASSQDWGEGIGYTF
CDR3 DNA: TGCGCCAGCAGCCAAGATTGGGGCGAAGGAATTGGCTACACCTTC
J gene: TRBJ1-2
clone size: -
CDR3 length: 15
V gene: TRBV4-3
D gene: -

CDR3 protein: CASSFPSLTETNPSNQPQHF
CDR3 DNA: TGTGCCAGCAGTTTTCCCTCCCTGACAGAAACCAACCCTAGCAATCAGCCCCAGCATTTT
J gene: TRBJ1-5
clone size: -
CDR3 length: 20
V gene: TRBV28
D gene: -

CDR3 protein: CASSLGGSNQPQHF
CDR3 DNA: TGTGCCAGCAGTTTAGGGGGGAGCAATCAGCCCCAGCATTTT
J gene: TRBJ1-5
clone size: -
CDR3 length: 14
V gene: TRBV27
D gene: -

CDR3 protein: CSVVSSGGPEVVQYF
CDR3 DNA: TGCAGCGTTGTGTCTAGCGGGGGGCCCGAAGTGGTGCAGTACTTC
J gene: TRBJ2-7
clone size: -
CDR3 length: 15
V gene: TRBV29-1
D gene: TRBD2

CDR3 protein: CASSEARRGRAQPQHF
CDR3 DNA: TGTGCCAGCAGTGAAGCCCGACGAGGGCGGGCACAGCCCCAGCATTTT
J gene: TRBJ1-5
clone size: -
CDR3 length: 16
V gene: TRBV6-1
D gene: -

CDR3 protein: CASSQVGTSGTPTDTQYF
CDR3 DNA: TGTGCCAGCAGCCAAGTTGGGACTAGCGGGACACCCACAGATACGCAGTATTTT
J gene: TRBJ2-3
clone size: -
CDR3 length: 18
V gene: TRBV4-2
D gene: TRBD2

CDR3 protein: CASSLARRGTNYGYTF
CDR3 DNA: TGTGCCAGCAGCTTAGCCCGACGCGGGACTAACTATGGCTACACCTTC
J gene: TRBJ1-2
clone size: -
CDR3 length: 16
V gene: TRBV7-8
D gene: -

CDR3 protein: CASSTGPYTEAFF
CDR3 DNA: TGCGCCAGCAGCACAGGACCCTACACTGAAGCTTTCTTT
J gene: TRBJ1-1
clone size: -
CDR3 length: 13
V gene: TRBV4-1
D gene: -

CDR3 protein: CAWRGESSYNSPLHF
CDR3 DNA: TGTGCCTGGAGGGGGGAGAGCTCCTATAATTCACCCCTCCACTTT
J gene: TRBJ1-6
clone size: once
CDR3 length: 15
V gene: TRBV30
D gene: -

CDR3 protein: CSARSYGYTF
CDR3 DNA: TGCAGTGCTAGGTCGTATGGCTACACCTTC
J gene: TRBJ1-2
clone size: -
CDR3 length: 10
V gene: TRBV20-1
D gene: -

CDR3 protein: CASSRDGNQPQHF
CDR3 DNA: TGTGCCAGCAGTAGGGACGGCAATCAGCCCCAGCATTTT
J gene: TRBJ1-5
clone size: -
CDR3 length: 13
V gene: TRBV5-6
D gene: -

CDR3 protein: CASSYGAGQGDTF
CDR3 DNA: TGTGCCAGCAGTTACGGGGCGGGACAGGGCGACACCTTC
J gene: TRBJ1-2
clone size: -
CDR3 length: 13
V gene: TRBV6-5
D gene: TRBD1

CDR3 protein: CASSESAAHSSVAQYF
CDR3 DNA: TGTGCCAGCAGTGAGTCGGCGGCCCACTCGTCGGTCGCGCAGTATTTT
J gene: TRBJ2-3
clone size: -
CDR3 length: 16
V gene: TRBV2
D gene: -

CDR3 protein: CASSLGTGIETQYF
CDR3 DNA: TGTGCCAGCAGCTTGGGGACAGGGATAGAGACCCAGTACTTC
J gene: TRBJ2-5
clone size: -
CDR3 length: 14
V gene: TRBV7-9
D gene: TRBD1

CDR3 protein: CASNRQVSNSPLHF
CDR3 DNA: TGTGCCAGTAACCGACAGGTCTCCAATTCACCCCTCCACTTT
J gene: TRBJ1-6
clone size: -
CDR3 length: 14
V gene: TRBV19
D gene: -

CDR3 protein: CASSWGGYGAEAFF
CDR3 DNA: TGTGCCAGCAGTTGGGGGGGCTATGGGGCTGAAGCTTTCTTT
J gene: TRBJ1-1
clone size: -
CDR3 length: 14
V gene: TRBV28
D gene: -

CDR3 protein: CASGTGWTYNEQFF
CDR3 DNA: TGTGCTAGTGGCACAGGGTGGACCTACAATGAGCAGTTCTTC
J gene: TRBJ2-1
clone size: once
CDR3 length: 14
V gene: TRBV12-5
D gene: -

CDR3 protein: CASSLDPGAYEQYF
CDR3 DNA: TGTGCCAGCAGCTTGGACCCGGGCGCCTACGAGCAGTACTTC
J gene: TRBJ2-7
clone size: -
CDR3 length: 14
V gene: TRBV5-4
D gene: -

CDR3 protein: CAIPNRPGVNEQFF
CDR3 DNA: TGTGCCATACCGAACCGCCCTGGGGTCAATGAGCAGTTCTTC
J gene: TRBJ2-1
clone size: -
CDR3 length: 14
V gene: TRBV5-4
D gene: -

CDR3 protein: CASSQGTGLSYEQYF
CDR3 DNA: TGTGCCAGCAGCCAAGGGACGGGCCTCTCCTACGAGCAGTACTTC
J gene: TRBJ2-7
clone size: -
CDR3 length: 15
V gene: TRBV4-2
D gene: -

CDR3 protein: CASSFGGGAFTQYF
CDR3 DNA: TGTGCCAGCAGCTTTGGAGGGGGGGCATTTACGCAGTATTTT
J gene: TRBJ2-3
clone size: -
CDR3 length: 14
V gene: TRBV11-2
D gene: -

CDR3 protein: CASSYADDNEQFF
CDR3 DNA: TGTGCCAGCAGTTATGCCGATGACAATGAGCAGTTCTTC
J gene: TRBJ2-1
clone size: -
CDR3 length: 13
V gene: TRBV6-5
D gene: -

CDR3 protein: CASSTSGPTDTQYF
CDR3 DNA: TGTGCCAGCAGTACTAGCGGACCCACAGATACGCAGTATTTT
J gene: TRBJ2-3
clone size: -
CDR3 length: 14
V gene: TRBV27
D gene: TRBD2

CDR3 protein: CASSLWGGAQPQHF
CDR3 DNA: TGTGCCAGCAGTTTATGGGGGGGGGCCCAGCCCCAGCATTTT
J gene: TRBJ1-5
clone size: -
CDR3 length: 14
V gene: TRBV28
D gene: -

CDR3 protein: CATSRDSDNEQFF
CDR3 DNA: TGTGCCACCAGCAGAGATTCGGATAATGAGCAGTTCTTC
J gene: TRBJ2-1
clone size: -
CDR3 length: 13
V gene: TRBV15
D gene: -